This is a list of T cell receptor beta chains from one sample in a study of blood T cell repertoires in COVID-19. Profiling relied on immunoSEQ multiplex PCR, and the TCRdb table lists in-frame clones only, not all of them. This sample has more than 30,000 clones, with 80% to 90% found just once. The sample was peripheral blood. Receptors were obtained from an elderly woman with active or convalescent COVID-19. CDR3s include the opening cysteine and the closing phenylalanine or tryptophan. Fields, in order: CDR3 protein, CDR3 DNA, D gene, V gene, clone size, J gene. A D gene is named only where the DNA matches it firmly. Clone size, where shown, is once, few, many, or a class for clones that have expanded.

CDR3 protein: CASSRDRGHTEAFF
CDR3 DNA: TGTGCCAGCAGCCGGGACAGGGGACACACTGAAGCTTTCTTT
D gene: TRBD1
V gene: TRBV27
clone size: NA
J gene: TRBJ1-1

CDR3 protein: CAWSVSSSGLAGRAKNIQYF
CDR3 DNA: TGTGCCTGGAGTGTTTCCTCCTCTGGACTAGCGGGGAGAGCCAAAAACATTCAGTACTTC
D gene: TRBD2
V gene: TRBV30
clone size: NA
J gene: TRBJ2-4

CDR3 protein: CASSEQGNTEAFF
CDR3 DNA: TGTGCCAGCAGTGAGCAGGGGAACACTGAAGCTTTCTTT
D gene: NA
V gene: TRBV6-1
clone size: NA
J gene: TRBJ1-1

CDR3 protein: CASSLGATTNTGELFF
CDR3 DNA: TGTGCCAGCAGCTTAGGGGCGACCACGAACACCGGGGAGCTGTTTTTT
D gene: NA
V gene: TRBV7-8
clone size: NA
J gene: TRBJ2-2

CDR3 protein: CASSPEGRWDNEQFF
CDR3 DNA: TGTGCCAGCAGCCCCGAGGGCCGCTGGGACAATGAGCAGTTCTTC
D gene: NA
V gene: TRBV11-2
clone size: NA
J gene: TRBJ2-1

CDR3 protein: CASSAPRGGNTIYF
CDR3 DNA: TGTGCCAGCAGCGCCCCTAGGGGCGGAAACACCATATATTTT
D gene: NA
V gene: TRBV6-5
clone size: NA
J gene: TRBJ1-3

CDR3 protein: CASRIDRPGVSNQPQHF
CDR3 DNA: TGTGCCAGCAGGATAGACAGGCCGGGCGTGAGCAATCAGCCCCAGCATTTT
D gene: NA
V gene: TRBV2
clone size: NA
J gene: TRBJ1-5

CDR3 protein: CASGKGGTGATNEKLFF
CDR3 DNA: TGCGCCAGCGGAAAAGGAGGGACAGGGGCAACTAATGAAAAACTGTTTTTT
D gene: TRBD1
V gene: TRBV5-1
clone size: NA
J gene: TRBJ1-4

CDR3 protein: CASSTRTVRRGQYF
CDR3 DNA: TGTGCCAGCAGCACCCGGACAGTTCGTAGGGGGCAGTACTTC
D gene: NA
V gene: TRBV7-2
clone size: NA
J gene: TRBJ2-7

CDR3 protein: CASSPQGQGLGEQYF
CDR3 DNA: TGCGCCAGCAGCCCGCAGGGACAGGGACTGGGAGAGCAGTACTTC
D gene: TRBD1
V gene: TRBV5-1
clone size: NA
J gene: TRBJ2-7

CDR3 protein: CASSSTGESRNEQFF
CDR3 DNA: TGCGCCAGCAGCTCGACAGGGGAAAGTAGGAATGAGCAGTTCTTC
D gene: TRBD1
V gene: TRBV5-1
clone size: NA
J gene: TRBJ2-1

CDR3 protein: CASSETGVNEKLFF
CDR3 DNA: TGTGCCAGCAGCGAAACAGGGGTTAATGAAAAACTGTTTTTT
D gene: TRBD1
V gene: TRBV9
clone size: NA
J gene: TRBJ1-4

CDR3 protein: CASSLGTSGGVAKNIQYF
CDR3 DNA: TGTGCCAGCAGCTTAGGTACTAGCGGGGGAGTAGCCAAAAACATTCAGTACTTC
D gene: TRBD2
V gene: TRBV7-2
clone size: NA
J gene: TRBJ2-4

CDR3 protein: CASSYQVDVGGSPLHF
CDR3 DNA: TGTGCCAGCAGTTATCAGGTAGATGTAGGTGGTTCACCCCTCCACTTT
D gene: NA
V gene: TRBV27
clone size: few
J gene: TRBJ1-6

CDR3 protein: CASNTLSGTATNEKLFF
CDR3 DNA: TGTGCCAGCAATACTTTATCCGGGACTGCAACTAATGAAAAACTGTTTTTT
D gene: NA
V gene: TRBV4-2
clone size: NA
J gene: TRBJ1-4

CDR3 protein: CASSLVGGAGQPQHF
CDR3 DNA: TGCGCCAGCAGCTTGGTAGGGGGCGCAGGGCAGCCCCAGCATTTT
D gene: TRBD1
V gene: TRBV5-1
clone size: NA
J gene: TRBJ1-5

CDR3 protein: CASSPPGTGGTGELFF
CDR3 DNA: TGCGCCAGCAGCCCTCCCGGGACAGGGGGAACCGGGGAGCTGTTTTTT
D gene: TRBD1
V gene: TRBV5-1
clone size: NA
J gene: TRBJ2-2

CDR3 protein: CASNPLRGASVGELFF
CDR3 DNA: TGCGCCAGCAATCCTCTTCGGGGGGCTTCAGTCGGGGAGCTGTTTTTT
D gene: NA
V gene: TRBV10-2
clone size: NA
J gene: TRBJ2-2